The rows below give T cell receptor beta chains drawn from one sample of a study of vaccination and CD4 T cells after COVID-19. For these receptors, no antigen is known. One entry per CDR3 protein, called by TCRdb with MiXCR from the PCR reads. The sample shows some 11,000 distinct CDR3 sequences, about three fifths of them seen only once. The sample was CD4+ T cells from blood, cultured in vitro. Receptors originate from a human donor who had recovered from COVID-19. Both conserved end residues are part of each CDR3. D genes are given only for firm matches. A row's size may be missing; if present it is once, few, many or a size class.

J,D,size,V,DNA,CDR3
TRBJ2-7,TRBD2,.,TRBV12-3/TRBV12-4,TGTGCCAGCAGCAAACAGGGGGCATACCGACTAGCGGGATACCTCTACGAGCAGTACTTC,CASSKQGAYRLAGYLYEQYF
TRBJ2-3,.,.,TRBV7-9,TGTGCCAGCAGCTCGCAGAACACAGATACGCAGTATTTT,CASSSQNTDTQYF
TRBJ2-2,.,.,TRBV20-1,TGCAGTGCTAGAGCATACACCGGGGAGCTGTTTTTT,CSARAYTGELFF
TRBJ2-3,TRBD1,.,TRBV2,TGTGCCAGCAGGGACAGGGCTAGCACAGATACGCAGTATTTT,CASRDRASTDTQYF
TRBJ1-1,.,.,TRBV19,TGTGCCAGTAGGCCCCAAAACACTGAAGCTTTCTTT,CASRPQNTEAFF
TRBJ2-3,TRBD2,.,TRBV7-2,TGTGCCAGCAGCGGGCCCGGGACTAGCGACACCGAAGGCACAGATACGCAGTATTTT,CASSGPGTSDTEGTDTQYF
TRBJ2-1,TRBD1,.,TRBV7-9,TGTGCCAGCAGCTCCAGGTTAGGACAGGGACGGTCCTACAATGAGCAGTTCTTC,CASSSRLGQGRSYNEQFF
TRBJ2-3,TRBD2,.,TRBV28,TGTGCCAGCAGTTTACATGCGGCGGGAGGGAATACGCAGTATTTT,CASSLHAAGGNTQYF
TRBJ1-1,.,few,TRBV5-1,TGCGCCAGCAGCTTGGATCGGAACACTGAAGCTTTCTTT,CASSLDRNTEAFF
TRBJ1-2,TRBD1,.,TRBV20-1,TGCAGTGCTAGAGCCGGGACAGGATCCCTGCCTGGCTACACCTTC,CSARAGTGSLPGYTF
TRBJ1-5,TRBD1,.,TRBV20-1,TGCAGTGCTCGACAGGGAATGGGTCAGCCCCAGCATTTT,CSARQGMGQPQHF
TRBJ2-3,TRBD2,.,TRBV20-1,TGCAGTGCAACGACTAGCGGGAGCGCAGATACGCAGTATTTT,CSATTSGSADTQYF
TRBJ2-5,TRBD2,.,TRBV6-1,TGTGCCAGCCGCGGTGGAGCGGGGAACCAAGAGACCCAGTACTTC,CASRGGAGNQETQYF
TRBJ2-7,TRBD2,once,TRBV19,TGTGCCAGTGCGCAGAAGGATGGACTAGCGCCGCAGTACTTC,CASAQKDGLAPQYF